The clone carrying this T cell receptor (beta chain) has a count of ten or more. There are 16 residues in the CDR3. V dropped 3 bases and J dropped 1 base, with 12 bases sitting between them. Unique molecular identifiers tagged individual cDNA molecules. Via MiXCR, TCRdb re-called the 5' RACE reads, giving one row per CDR3 protein. The sample gives approximately 83,000 distinct CDR3 sequences, roughly an eighth of which show up once; around 3.3% is in the top ten. These data are taken from a study of early T cells in non-severe SARS-CoV-2 infection. The source of this sequence is an adult who was a healthcare worker with PCR-confirmed SARS-CoV-2 infection or an uninfected control (not recorded which). The specimen was whole blood. The chain combines TRBV12-3 or TRBV12-4 with TRBJ2-2, with D possibly being TRBD2 (5 bases). CDR3 in DNA: TGTGCCAGCAGTTTCGGGTTACTAGGGAACACCGGGGAGCTGTTTTTT. Translated: CASSFGLLGNTGELFF.